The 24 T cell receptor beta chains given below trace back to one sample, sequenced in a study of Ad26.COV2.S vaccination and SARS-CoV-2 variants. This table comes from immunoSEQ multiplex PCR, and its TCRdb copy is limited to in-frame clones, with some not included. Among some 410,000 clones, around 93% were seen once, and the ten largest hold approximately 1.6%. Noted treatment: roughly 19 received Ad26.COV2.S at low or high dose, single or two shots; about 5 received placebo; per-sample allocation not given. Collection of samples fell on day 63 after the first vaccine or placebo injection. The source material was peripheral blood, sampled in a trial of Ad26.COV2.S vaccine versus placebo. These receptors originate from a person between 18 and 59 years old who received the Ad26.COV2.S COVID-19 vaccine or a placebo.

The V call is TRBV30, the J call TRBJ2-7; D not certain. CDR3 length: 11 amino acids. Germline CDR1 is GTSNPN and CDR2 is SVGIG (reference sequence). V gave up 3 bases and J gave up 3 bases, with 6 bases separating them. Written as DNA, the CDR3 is TGTGCCTGGAGCGCCATCTACGAGCAGTACTTC. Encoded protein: CAWSAIYEQYF. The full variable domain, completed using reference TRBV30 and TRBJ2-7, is SQTIHQWPATLVQPVGSPLSLECTVEGTSNPNLYWYRQAAGRGLQLLFYSVGIGQISSEVPQNLSASRPQDRQFILSSKKLLLSDSGFYLCAWSAIYEQYFGPGTRLTVT.

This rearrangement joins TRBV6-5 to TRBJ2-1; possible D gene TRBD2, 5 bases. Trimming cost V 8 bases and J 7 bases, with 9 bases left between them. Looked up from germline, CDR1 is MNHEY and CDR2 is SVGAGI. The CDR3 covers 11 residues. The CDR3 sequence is CASLTGNEQFF. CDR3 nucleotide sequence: TGTGCCAGCCTGACGGGGAATGAGCAGTTCTTC.

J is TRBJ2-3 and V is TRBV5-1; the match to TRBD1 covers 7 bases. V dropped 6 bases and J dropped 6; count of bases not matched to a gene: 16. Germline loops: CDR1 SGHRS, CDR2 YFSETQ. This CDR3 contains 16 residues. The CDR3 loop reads CASTLGGQRQSDTQYF. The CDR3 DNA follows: TGCGCCAGCACCCTTGGGGGACAGCGCCAATCGGATACGCAGTATTTT.

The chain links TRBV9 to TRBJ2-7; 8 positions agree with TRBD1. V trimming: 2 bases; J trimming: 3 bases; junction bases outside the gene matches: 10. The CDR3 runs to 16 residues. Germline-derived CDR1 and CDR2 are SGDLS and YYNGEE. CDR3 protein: CASSVGSGQGFYEQYF. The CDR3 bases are TGTGCCAGCAGCGTGGGATCCGGACAGGGTTTCTACGAGCAGTACTTC. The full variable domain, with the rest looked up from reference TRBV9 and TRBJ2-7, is DSGVTQTPKHLITATGQRVTLRCSPRSGDLSVYWYQQSLDQGLQFLIQYYNGEERAKGNILERFSAQQFPDLHSELNLSSLELGDSALYFCASSVGSGQGFYEQYFGPGTRLTVT.

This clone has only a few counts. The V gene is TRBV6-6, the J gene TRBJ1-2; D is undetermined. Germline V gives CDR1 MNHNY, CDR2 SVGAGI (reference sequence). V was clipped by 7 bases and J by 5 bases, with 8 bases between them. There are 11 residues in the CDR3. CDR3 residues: CASTTSYGYTF. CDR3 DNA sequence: TGTGCCAGCACCACGAGTTATGGCTACACCTTC.

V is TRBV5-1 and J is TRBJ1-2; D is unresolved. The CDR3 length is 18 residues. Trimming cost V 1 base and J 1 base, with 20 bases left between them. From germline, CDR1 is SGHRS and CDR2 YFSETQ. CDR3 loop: CASSLTSEGRRGNYGYTF. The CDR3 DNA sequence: TGCGCCAGCAGCTTGACATCGGAAGGCAGGAGAGGTAACTATGGCTACACCTTC.

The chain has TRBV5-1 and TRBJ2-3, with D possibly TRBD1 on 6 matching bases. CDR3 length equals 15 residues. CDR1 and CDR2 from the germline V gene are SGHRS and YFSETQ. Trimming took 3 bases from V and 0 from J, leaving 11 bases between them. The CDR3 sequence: CASSSGVSSTDTQYF. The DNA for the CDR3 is TGCGCCAGCAGCTCAGGGGTATCTAGCACAGATACGCAGTATTTT.

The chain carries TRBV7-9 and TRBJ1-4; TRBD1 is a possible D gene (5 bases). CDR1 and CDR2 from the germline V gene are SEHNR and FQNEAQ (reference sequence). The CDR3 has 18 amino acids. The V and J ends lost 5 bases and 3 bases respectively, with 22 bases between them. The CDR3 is CASSGWGSESQPNEKLFF. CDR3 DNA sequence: TGTGCCAGCAGCGGCTGGGGGTCGGAGTCGCAACCTAATGAAAAACTGTTTTTT.

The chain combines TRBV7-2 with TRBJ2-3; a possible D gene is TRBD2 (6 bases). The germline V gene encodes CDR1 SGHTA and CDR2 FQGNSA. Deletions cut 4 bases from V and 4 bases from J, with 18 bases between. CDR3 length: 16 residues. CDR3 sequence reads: CASSSPGLRTSDTQYF. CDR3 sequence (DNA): TGTGCCAGCAGCTCCCCGGGACTGAGGACTTCAGATACGCAGTATTTT.

CDR3 sequence (DNA): TGTGCCAGCAGTGATCTTACAGGGTATCAGCCCCAGCATTTT. It specifies CASSDLTGYQPQHF. The chain recombines TRBV2 with TRBJ1-5; D possibly corresponds to TRBD1 (6 bases). Germline assignment: CDR1 SNHLY and CDR2 FYNNEI. V lost 3 bases and J lost 5, with 11 bases in between. This CDR3 has 14 amino acids.

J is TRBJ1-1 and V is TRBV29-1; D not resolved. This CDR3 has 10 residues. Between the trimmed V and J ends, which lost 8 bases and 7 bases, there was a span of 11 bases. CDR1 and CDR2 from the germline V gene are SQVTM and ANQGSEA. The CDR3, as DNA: TGCAGCCTCCAGAGAGATGAAGCTTTCTTT. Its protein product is CSLQRDEAFF.

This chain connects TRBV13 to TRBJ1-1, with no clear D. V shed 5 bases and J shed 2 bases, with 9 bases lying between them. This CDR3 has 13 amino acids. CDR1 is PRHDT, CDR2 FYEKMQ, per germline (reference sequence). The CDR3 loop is CASSPAANTEAFF. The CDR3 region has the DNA TGTGCCAGCAGCCCGGCAGCTAACACTGAAGCTTTCTTT.

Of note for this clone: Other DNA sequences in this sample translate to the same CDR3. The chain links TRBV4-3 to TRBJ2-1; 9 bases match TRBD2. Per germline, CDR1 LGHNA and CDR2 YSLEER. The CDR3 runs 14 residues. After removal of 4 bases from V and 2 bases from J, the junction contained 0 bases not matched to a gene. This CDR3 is CASSRGGAYNEQFF. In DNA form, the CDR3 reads TGCGCCAGCAGCCGCGGGGGGGCCTACAATGAGCAGTTCTTC.

CDR3 coding DNA: TGTGCCAGTAGCCCTTGGGCAGGGGGAACTGAAGCTTTCTTT. Protein product: CASSPWAGGTEAFF. The chain recombines TRBV19 with TRBJ1-1; 7 nucleotides match TRBD1. The CDR3 has 14 amino acids. Germline lookup yields CDR1 LNHDA and CDR2 SQIVND (reference sequence). V lost 6 bases to trimming and J lost 5 bases; unmatched junction nucleotides: 9.

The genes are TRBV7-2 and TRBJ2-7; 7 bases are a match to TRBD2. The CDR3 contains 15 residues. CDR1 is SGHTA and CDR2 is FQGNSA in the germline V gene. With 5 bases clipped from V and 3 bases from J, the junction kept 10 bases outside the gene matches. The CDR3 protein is CASSPPARGSYEQYF. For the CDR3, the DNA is TGTGCCAGCAGCCCCCCCGCGCGGGGGAGCTACGAGCAGTACTTC.

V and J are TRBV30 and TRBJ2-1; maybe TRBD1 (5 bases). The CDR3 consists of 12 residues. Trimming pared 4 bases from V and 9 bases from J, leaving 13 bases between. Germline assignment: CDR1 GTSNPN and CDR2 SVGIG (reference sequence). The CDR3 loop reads CAWKGDYGEQFF. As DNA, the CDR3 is TGTGCCTGGAAAGGGGATTATGGTGAGCAGTTCTTC.

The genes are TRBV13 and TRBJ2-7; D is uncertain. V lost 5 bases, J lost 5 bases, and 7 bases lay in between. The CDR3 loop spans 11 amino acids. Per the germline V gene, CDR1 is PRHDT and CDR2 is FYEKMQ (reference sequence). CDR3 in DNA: TGTGCCAGCAGCATAAATCACGAGCAGTACTTC. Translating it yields CASSINHEQYF.

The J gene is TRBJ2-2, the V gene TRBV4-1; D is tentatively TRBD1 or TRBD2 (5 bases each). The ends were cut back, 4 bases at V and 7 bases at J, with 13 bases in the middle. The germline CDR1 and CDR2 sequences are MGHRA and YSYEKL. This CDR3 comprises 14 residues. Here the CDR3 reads CASSPGQGGGELFF. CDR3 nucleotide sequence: TGCGCCAGCAGCCCGGGGCAGGGCGGCGGGGAGCTGTTTTTT.

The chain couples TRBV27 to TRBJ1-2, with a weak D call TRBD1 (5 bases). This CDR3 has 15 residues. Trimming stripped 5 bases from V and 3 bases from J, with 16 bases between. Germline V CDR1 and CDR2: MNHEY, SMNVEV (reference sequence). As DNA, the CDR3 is TGTGCCAGCAGTGAGTTGGGGGATGGTTACTATGGCTACACCTTC. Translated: CASSELGDGYYGYTF.

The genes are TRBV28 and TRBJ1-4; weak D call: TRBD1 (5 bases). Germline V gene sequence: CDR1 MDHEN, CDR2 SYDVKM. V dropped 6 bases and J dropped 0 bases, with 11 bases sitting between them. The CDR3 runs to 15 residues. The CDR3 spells CASRIRGSTNEKLFF. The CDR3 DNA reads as TGTGCCAGCAGAATTCGGGGGTCAACTAATGAAAAACTGTTTTTT.

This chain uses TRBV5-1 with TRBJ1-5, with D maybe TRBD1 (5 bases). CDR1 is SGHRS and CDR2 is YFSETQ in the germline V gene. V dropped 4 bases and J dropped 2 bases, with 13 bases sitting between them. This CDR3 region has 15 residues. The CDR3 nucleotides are TGCGCCAGCAGCATGGGACCCTTTGGCAATCAGCCCCAGCATTTT. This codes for CASSMGPFGNQPQHF.

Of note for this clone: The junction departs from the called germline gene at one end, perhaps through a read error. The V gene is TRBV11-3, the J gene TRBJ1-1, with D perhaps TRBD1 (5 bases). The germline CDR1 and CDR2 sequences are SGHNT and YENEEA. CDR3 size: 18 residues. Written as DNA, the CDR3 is TGTGCCAGCACCTTACACCCGGGACTCCGGCGGGGGGACACTGAAGCTTTCTTT. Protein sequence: CASTLHPGLRRGDTEAFF.

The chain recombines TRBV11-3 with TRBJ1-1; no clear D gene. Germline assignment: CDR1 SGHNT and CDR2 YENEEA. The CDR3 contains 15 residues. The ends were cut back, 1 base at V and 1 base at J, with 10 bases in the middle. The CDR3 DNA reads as TGTGCCAGCAGCTTAGGAGGTATAGGGAACACTGAAGCTTTCTTT. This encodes CASSLGGIGNTEAFF.

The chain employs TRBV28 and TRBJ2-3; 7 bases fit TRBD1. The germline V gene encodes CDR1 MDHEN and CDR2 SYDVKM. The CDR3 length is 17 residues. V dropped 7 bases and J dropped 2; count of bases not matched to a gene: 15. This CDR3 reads CASKGQAISIPTDTQYF. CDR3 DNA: TGTGCCAGCAAAGGACAGGCAATCTCAATCCCCACAGATACGCAGTATTTT. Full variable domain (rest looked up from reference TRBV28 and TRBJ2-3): DVKVTQSSRYLVKRTGEKVFLECVQDMDHENMFWYRQDPGLGLRLIYFSYDVKMKEKGDIPEGYSVSREKKERFSLILESASTNQTSMYLCASKGQAISIPTDTQYFGPGTRLTVL.